This T cell receptor (beta chain) was captured by sequencing in a study of blood T cell repertoires in COVID-19. As for the study in general: COVID-19 samples collected from the United States, Italy and Spain covered acute and convalescent phases.

This clone has just a few counts. The CDR3 extends over 18 amino acids. Germline-derived CDR1 and CDR2 are LNHDA and SQIVND (reference sequence). V lost 1 base, J lost 1 base, and 14 bases lay in between. Sequencing used immunoSEQ multiplex PCR; TCRdb keeps in-frame clones, though not all of them. The sample consists of about 480,000 clones, roughly 90% of them appearing once. Enrolled through a virtual design, the participants were between about 18 and 100 years of age and came from about two dozen US areas. Clinical histories supplied by participants themselves formed the basis of cohort assignment.

Sequenced material: PBMCs or T cells enriched from blood (not recorded which). This receptor was identified in a woman aged 40 to 55 who had recovered from COVID-19. V and J are TRBV19 and TRBJ1-6; a possible D gene is TRBD1 (5 bases). CDR3 nucleotide sequence: TGTGCCAGTAGTATAGTGGCCGCAGGGTCGTCCTATAATTCACCCCTCCACTTT. Its translation: CASSIVAAGSSYNSPLHF. Looking up the rest from reference TRBV19 and TRBJ1-6 gives the full variable domain: DGGITQSPKYLFRKEGQNVTLSCEQNLNHDAMYWYRQDPGQGLRLIYYSQIVNDFQKGDIAEGYSVSREKKESFPLTVTSAQKNPTAFYLCASSIVAAGSSYNSPLHFGNGTRLTVT.